This T cell receptor beta chain was recovered during a study of regulatory T cells in long-lasting Graves disease. Study-level points and caveats: A reduction in accuracy may have resulted from the small sample size. Analysis covered peripheral blood alone, not thyroid tissue. Persistent Graves' patients showed less TCR diversity than newly diagnosed patients showed.

Building the TCR beta libraries relied on iRepertoire HTBI primers, and CDR3 regions underwent Arm-PCR. TCRdb independently ran MiXCR on the multiplex PCR reads; one entry per CDR3 protein. The table shows around 400,000 distinct CDR3 sequences, with over 9.5% occurring only once. This CDR3 comprises 14 residues. V dropped 3 bases and J dropped 6 bases, with 13 bases sitting between them. Germline V gene sequence: CDR1 SGDLS, CDR2 YYNGEE. This clonotype came up a few times. The antigen remains undetermined. Time point indicated: newly diagnosed GD, antithyroid drugs for less than 3 months. PBMC RNA served as the TCR library source. The patients included were those that came from an endocrinology department in Xi'an, China. The same sample was also studied in work on T cells in Graves' hyperthyroidism and ophthalmopathy.

The source is a woman aged 18-35 years with Graves disease. The source was peripheral blood mononuclear cells (PBMCs), collected at new diagnosis, from a patient treated with antithyroid drugs. V and J are TRBV9 and TRBJ2-1, with D perhaps given as TRBD1 or TRBD2 (5 bases each). The CDR3 nucleotides read TGTGCCAGCAGCGGAGGGGTTTTAGTCAATGAGCAGTTCTTC. Residues: CASSGGVLVNEQFF.